This TCR beta chain originates from a study of T cell responses to AZD1222 COVID-19 vaccine. Regarding the study as a whole: Most donors were white British and more were female, and clonal diversity was possibly underestimated. Nearly half of unique spike-specific TCRs reportedly avoided B.1.351 and B.1.1.7 mutated regions. Among vaccine-associated CD4 TCRs, coverage spanned spike, with dominance at 160-218 and 743-854.

Comment on this clone: What it recognizes is unknown.

Pooling was applied to second doses at about 4 or about 12 weeks. Trimming removed 3 bases at V and 3 bases at J, with 8 bases between. Germline lookup yields CDR1 SGHTA and CDR2 FQGNSA. CDR3 length: 14 residues. Data came from immunoSEQ multiplex PCR; TCRdb stores just in-frame clones and leaves some out. The sample yields roughly 150,000 clones, 90% seen once. The rearrangement uses TRBV7-2 and TRBJ1-4, with D possibly being TRBD1 (5 bases). Source: peripheral blood, taken 28 days after the second AZD1222 dose. The receptor's source is an adult who received the AZD1222 COVID-19 vaccine. The CDR3 region is CASSFRGSNEKLFF. For the CDR3, the DNA is TGTGCCAGCAGCTTCCGGGGGTCTAATGAAAAACTGTTTTTT.